Listed here are 26 T cell receptor beta chains from one sample, sequenced in a study of tissue T cells after allogeneic stem cell transplantation. Assay: immunoSEQ multiplex PCR; the TCRdb copy retains only in-frame clones and omits some. The sample contains 40,000 to 50,000 clones, about three quarters of which appear only once. What was sequenced was sorted cells pooled from one or two spleens. The origin of the receptors is a pool of C57BL/6 mice in good health.

There are a few counts of this clone. All gene names here are mouse names. The CDR3 end lies 1 residue beyond the end of the read and is filled in from the germline J gene. The rearrangement joins TRBV31 to TRBJ2-7; 9 bases match TRBD2. Trimming removed 0 bases from V and 5 bases from J; junction bases left unmatched: 5. The CDR3 has 14 amino acids. Germline V gene lookup returns CDR1 GKSSPN and CDR2 SITVG. CDR3 residues: CAWSLGWGGDEQYF. The sequenced CDR3 bases are TGTGCCTGGAGTCTAGGATGGGGGGGCGATGAACAGTAC. Filled out from reference TRBV31 and TRBJ2-7, the complete variable domain reads AQTIHQWPVAEIKAVGSPLSLGCTIKGKSSPNLYWYWQATGGTLQQLFYSITVGQVESVVQLNLSASRPKDDQFILSTEKLLLSHSGFYLCAWSLGWGGDEQYFGPGTRLTVL.

In the case of this clone: Gene names and germline refer to mouse. The CDR3 end is not reached by the read, which stops 1 residue before it; the germline J gene fills it in. V usage is TRBV19 and J usage is TRBJ1-1, with D unresolved. Germline V gene sequence: CDR1 FNHDT, CDR2 SITEND (reference sequence). This CDR3 has 14 amino acids. With 0 bases removed from V and 3 bases from J, the gap between germline ends came to 9 bases. CDR3 sequence reads: CASSIGPSDTEVFF. The CDR3 DNA, read in part, is TGTGCCAGCAGTATAGGGCCCAGCGACACAGAAGTCTTC.

As regards this clone: These gene names are mouse names. The sample contains more than one DNA sequence encoding this CDR3. The chain's CDR3 is CASGEQGANTEVFF. CDR3 DNA (partial): TGTGCCAGCGGTGAGCAGGGGGCAAACACAGAAGTCTTC. J is TRBJ1-1 and V is TRBV13-2, with 7 bases lining up with TRBD1. The read terminates 1 residue ahead of where the CDR3 ends, so the germline J gene completes it. The CDR3 runs 14 residues. Trimming at V came to 2 bases and at J to 0 bases, leaving 1 base not matched to a gene. Germline-derived CDR1 and CDR2 are NNHNN and SYGAGS (reference sequence).

Comment on this clone: Mouse germline and gene names are used. The read falls 1 residue short of the CDR3 end, and the missing part is taken from the germline J gene. This rearrangement joins TRBV13-2 to TRBJ2-5; D possibly corresponds to TRBD1 (5 bases). The CDR3 is made up of 14 amino acids. V lost 0 bases and J 2 bases, leaving 7 bases between the germline ends. CDR1 and CDR2 (germline): NNHNN, SYGAGS (reference sequence). CDR3 residues: CASGDAQGQDTQYF. The sequenced part of the CDR3 DNA is TGTGCCAGCGGTGATGCTCAGGGCCAAGACACCCAGTAC.

This clone was counted a few times. Gene names are the mouse ones. The read halts 1 residue ahead of the CDR3 end, with the missing end drawn from the germline J gene. V usage is TRBV14 and J usage is TRBJ1-5; 9 nucleotides line up with TRBD1. This CDR3 region has 15 residues. Germline V gene lookup returns CDR1 SGHDT and CDR2 FRDEAV. The V segment lost 5 bases and the J segment 1 base; nucleotides outside the gene matches: 4. The CDR3 DNA, read in part, is TGTGCCAGCAGGTCCGGGACAGGGAACAACCAGGCTCCGCTT. The encoded protein is CASRSGTGNNQAPL. The entire CDR3 is CASRSGTGNNQAPLF.

As for this clone: Genes and germline are mouse. The read stops 1 residue short of the end of the CDR3; the missing end is completed from the germline J gene. This chain links TRBV21 with TRBJ2-5; D gene ambiguous. TRBV21 has ORF status, its function being uncertain. The CDR3 totals 13 residues. V was clipped by 3 bases and J by 3 bases, with 7 bases between them. CDR3 DNA, as far as it was read: TGTGCTAGCAGTCACGAGGGTCAAGACACCCAGTAC. Translated: CASSHEGQDTQY. The CDR3 in its entirety is CASSHEGQDTQYF.

For this clone: Any gene name here is a mouse gene name. The CDR3 goes on 1 residue after the read ends, and that part is filled in from the germline J gene. V gene TRBV12-2 combines with J gene TRBJ2-5, with TRBD1 as a possible D gene (5 bases). The V gene lost 0 bases and the J gene lost 2 bases, with 8 bases spanning the gap. Germline V gene data show CDR1 as SGHLS and CDR2 as HYDKME. This CDR3 contains 14 residues. The CDR3 loop is CASSLARAQDTQYF. The DNA read from the CDR3 is TGTGCCAGCTCTCTCGCCAGGGCCCAAGACACCCAGTAC.

Comment on this clone: The gene names given are mouse names. The read ends 1 residue shy of where the CDR3 ends; the end is completed using the germline J gene. This chain links TRBV1 with TRBJ1-6; D remains ambiguous. TRBJ1-6 carries the ORF label, with uncertain function. CDR3 length: 14 amino acids. Germline CDR1 is NSQYPW and CDR2 is LRSPGD (reference sequence). The V end was cut by 0 bases, the J end by 7 bases, with 7 bases between. The part of the CDR3 DNA that was read is TGCACCTGCAGTGCAGATTACCGAAATTCGCCCCTCTAC. This gives the protein CTCSADYRNSPLY. The full CDR3 reads CTCSADYRNSPLYF.

Comments on this clone: Germline and genes here are mouse. The DNA read from the CDR3 is TGTGCCAGCAGCCAAGATCAGGGTTCGCCCCTCTAC. It translates to CASSQDQGSPLY. The entire CDR3 reads CASSQDQGSPLYF. The V gene is TRBV2, the J gene TRBJ1-6; tentative D call: TRBD1 (5 bases). Read data end 1 residue before the CDR3 end; the end is taken from the germline J gene. TRBJ1-6 belongs to the ORF category, with a function that is uncertain. The CDR3 is 13 amino acids. The V and J ends lost 0 bases and 9 bases respectively, with 6 bases between them. The germline V gene has CDR1 LGHNA and CDR2 YSYQKL.

With respect to this clone: The genes and germline here are from mouse. The CDR3 is cut off 1 residue early in the read; its end comes from the germline J gene. The genes are TRBV29 and TRBJ2-1; D tentatively fits TRBD1 or TRBD2 (5 bases each). There are 14 residues in the CDR3. Trimming cost V 5 bases and J 3 bases, with 11 bases left between them. Looked up from germline, CDR1 is MSHET and CDR2 is SYDVDS. The CDR3 DNA, read in part, is TGTGCTAGCAGTCCCGGGACGGTCTATGCTGAGCAGTTC. Protein product: CASSPGTVYAEQF. The entire CDR3 sequence reads CASSPGTVYAEQFF.

As for this clone: Gene names are the mouse ones. The read finishes 1 residue shy of the CDR3 end, and the germline J gene is used to complete it. V usage is TRBV19 and J usage is TRBJ1-1; D is possibly TRBD1 (6 bases). This CDR3 contains 15 residues. Trimming stripped 5 bases from V and 0 bases from J, with 14 bases between. Germline-derived CDR1 and CDR2 are FNHDT and SITEND (reference sequence). The sequenced part of the CDR3 DNA is TGTGCCAGCAGACGTACAGGGCCGACAAACACAGAAGTCTTC. This encodes CASRRTGPTNTEVF. The full CDR3 protein reads CASRRTGPTNTEVFF. The variable domain in full, completed from reference TRBV19 and TRBJ1-1, reads GGIITQTPKFLIGQEGQKLTLKCQQNFNHDTMYWYRQDSGKGLRLIYYSITENDLQKGDLSEGYDASREKKSSFSLTVTSAQKNEMAVFLCASRRTGPTNTEVFFGKGTRLTVV.

Note on this clone: Gene names refer to mouse genes. Read data end 1 residue before the CDR3 end; the end is taken from the germline J gene. The chain couples TRBV5 to TRBJ2-4; D uncertain. The germline CDR1 and CDR2 sequences are LGHNA and YNLKQL (reference sequence). This CDR3 has 15 residues. Trimming removed 0 bases from V and 0 bases from J, with 7 bases in between. The CDR3 sequence: CASSQDWASQNTLYF. The CDR3 bases that were read are TGTGCCAGCAGCCAAGATTGGGCTAGTCAAAACACCTTGTAC.

Regarding this clone: Any gene name here is a mouse gene name. The DNA ends 1 residue before the CDR3 does, and the rest of the CDR3 is filled in from the germline J gene. This sequence joins TRBV12-2 and TRBJ2-7; D ambiguous. CDR1 SGHLS and CDR2 HYDKME come from the germline V gene. V was shortened by 0 bases and J by 4 bases, with 6 bases between the two germline ends. This CDR3 region has 12 residues. The CDR3 reads CASSLDKYEQYF. The covered CDR3 bases are TGTGCCAGCTCTCTCGACAAATATGAACAGTAC. Full variable domain (missing parts from reference TRBV12-2 and TRBJ2-7): NSGVVQSPRYIIKGKGERSILKCIPISGHLSVAWYQQTQGQELKFFIQHYDKMERDKGNLPSRFSVQQFDDYHSEMNMSALELEDSAVYFCASSLDKYEQYFGPGTRLTVL.

On this clone: Any gene name here is a mouse gene name. Read data end 1 residue before the CDR3 end; the end is taken from the germline J gene. The chain combines TRBV20 with TRBJ1-1; D is possibly TRBD1 (5 bases). Trimming stripped 5 bases from V and 0 bases from J, with 10 bases between. The CDR3 loop spans 13 amino acids. Germline CDR1 is GFQATS and CDR2 is STVNSAI. Incomplete CDR3 DNA: TGTGGTGCTTTAGGACAAGCAAACACAGAAGTCTTC. Translating gives CGALGQANTEVF. The full CDR3 sequence reads CGALGQANTEVFF.

This clone was detected only a few times. Gene labels here are mouse ones. From the germline J gene comes the end of the CDR3, since the read stops 1 residue before it. J is TRBJ2-7 and V is TRBV16; 12 nucleotides match TRBD2. The J segment lost 5 bases and the V segment lost 4 bases, leaving 6 bases of the junction unmatched. In germline, CDR1 is SGHSA, CDR2 FRNQAP. The CDR3 extends over 15 amino acids. This CDR3 reads CASSSSTGGADEQYF. Incomplete CDR3 DNA: TGTGCAAGCAGCTCCTCGACTGGGGGGGCGGATGAACAGTAC. Looking up the rest from reference TRBV16 and TRBJ2-7 gives the full variable domain: NAGVIQTPRHKVTGKGQEATLWCEPISGHSAVFWYRQTIVQGLEFLTYFRNQAPIDDSGMPKERFSAQMPNQSHSTLKIQSTQPQDSAVYLCASSSSTGGADEQYFGPGTRLTVL.

Notes on this clone: Each gene name is a mouse one. The CDR3 extends 1 residue past the end of the read, so its final part is completed from the germline J gene. V is TRBV1 and J is TRBJ1-4; D possibly corresponds to TRBD1 (6 bases). The CDR3 runs 15 residues. V lost 1 base and J lost 1, with 7 bases in between. From germline, CDR1 is NSQYPW and CDR2 LRSPGD (reference sequence). The CDR3 DNA, read in part, is TGCACCTGCAGTGCAGGGGGACATTCCAACGAAAGATTATTT. This gives the protein CTCSAGGHSNERLF. The whole CDR3 region reads CTCSAGGHSNERLFF.

This clone is a singleton in its sample. Mouse germline and gene names are used. The sequence runs out 1 residue before the end of the CDR3; the remainder is reconstructed from the germline J gene. This chain links TRBV5 with TRBJ1-1; 7 bases match TRBD1. Looked up from germline, CDR1 is LGHNA and CDR2 is YNLKQL (reference sequence). With 5 bases clipped from V and 3 bases from J, the junction kept 3 bases outside the gene matches. The CDR3 contains 13 residues. CDR3 sequence reads: CASSYRGDTEVFF. The CDR3 bases that were read are TGTGCCAGCAGCTACAGGGGTGACACAGAAGTCTTC.

With regard to this clone: The gene names here belong to mouse. The sequence runs out 1 residue before the end of the CDR3; the remainder is reconstructed from the germline J gene. The chain employs TRBV1 and TRBJ2-5; no clear D. The CDR3 consists of 13 residues. CDR1 and CDR2 (germline): NSQYPW, LRSPGD (reference sequence). The V and J ends lost 3 bases and 2 bases respectively, with 6 bases between them. CDR3 bases read: TGCACCTGCAGTGCGGGCTTCCAAGACACCCAGTAC. Amino acids: CTCSAGFQDTQY. The CDR3 in full is CTCSAGFQDTQYF. The variable domain in full, completed from reference TRBV1 and TRBJ2-5, reads VTLLEQNPRWRLVPRGQAVNLRCILKNSQYPWMSWYQQDLQKQLQWLFTLRSPGDKEVKSLPGADYLATRVTDTELRLQVANMSQGRTLYCTCSAGFQDTQYFGPGTRLLVL.

A remark on this clone: Gene names are mouse gene names. The CDR3 end is not reached by the read, which stops 1 residue before it; the germline J gene fills it in. The V call is TRBV13-3, the J call TRBJ2-3; tentative D call: TRBD1 (6 bases). V lost 1 base to trimming and J lost 3 bases, with 9 bases between them. Germline CDR1 NNHDY, CDR2 SYVADS. This CDR3 spans 14 amino acids. This CDR3 is CASSDLGTAETLYF. The sequenced CDR3 bases are TGTGCCAGCAGTGATCTCGGGACAGCAGAAACGCTGTAT.

This clone turned up a few times. The germline and genes are mouse ones. The CDR3 end lies 1 residue beyond the end of the read and is filled in from the germline J gene. Within the sample, other DNA sequences also encode this same CDR3. The chain joins TRBV1 to TRBJ2-2; D ambiguous. Per the germline V gene, CDR1 is NSQYPW and CDR2 is LRSPGD (reference sequence). The V gene lost 3 bases and the J gene lost 3 bases, with 8 bases spanning the gap. The CDR3 is made up of 14 amino acids. The sequenced CDR3 bases are TGCACCTGCAGTGCCGGAGCGGACACCGGGCAGCTCTAC. Translation: CTCSAGADTGQLY. The whole CDR3 sequence reads CTCSAGADTGQLYF.

With regard to this clone: The germline and genes are mouse ones. The missing CDR3 end, 1 residue past where the read stops, is filled in from the germline J gene. The V and J genes are TRBV16 and TRBJ1-4; D not resolved. V was clipped by 0 bases and J by 0 bases, with 8 bases between them. Per the germline V gene, CDR1 is SGHSA and CDR2 is FRNQAP. This CDR3 has 16 residues. CDR3 amino acids: CASSLDRRISNERLFF. The DNA read from the CDR3 is TGTGCAAGCAGCTTAGATAGACGGATTTCCAACGAAAGATTATTT.

As concerns this clone: Gene names and germline match the mouse. The CDR3 is cut off 1 residue early in the read; its end comes from the germline J gene. The chain carries TRBV16 and TRBJ2-2; 8 bases map to TRBD2. The CDR3 spans 15 residues. The V gene end was trimmed by 3 bases and the J gene end by 2 bases; junction bases not matched to a gene: 2. Germline V CDR1 and CDR2: SGHSA, FRNQAP. The sequenced CDR3 bases are TGTGCAAGCAGCTTTTGGGGGGGGAACACCGGGCAGCTCTAC. Amino acids: CASSFWGGNTGQLY. The CDR3 in its entirety is CASSFWGGNTGQLYF.

With regard to this clone: Gene names denote mouse genes. The observed sequence ends 1 residue before the CDR3 terminus, with the missing tail filled in from the germline J gene. The chain combines TRBV3 with TRBJ2-1, with 8 positions matching TRBD2. The trim removed 5 bases at V and 3 bases at J, leaving 3 bases unmatched. Germline V lookup: CDR1 SNHLY, CDR2 FYNGKV (reference sequence). The CDR3 has 14 amino acids. CDR3 DNA (partial): TGTGCCAGCAGCCTACTGGGGGCCTATGCTGAGCAGTTC. This codes for CASSLLGAYAEQF. The CDR3, in full, reads CASSLLGAYAEQFF.

About this clone: Germline and genes: mouse. The read stops 1 residue short of the end of the CDR3; the missing end is completed from the germline J gene. Other DNA sequences in the same sample also yield this CDR3. This sequence joins TRBV15 and TRBJ2-4; no clear D. The ends were cut back, 6 bases at V and 2 bases at J, with 3 bases in the middle. The germline V gene encodes CDR1 SGHND and CDR2 FRSKSL. The CDR3 extends over 11 amino acids. The sequenced CDR3 bases are TGTGCCAGCAGCCTTCAAAACACCTTGTAC. It encodes CASSLQNTLY. The whole CDR3 sequence is CASSLQNTLYF.

As for this clone: The genes are named according to mouse. The CDR3 goes on 1 residue after the read ends, and that part is filled in from the germline J gene. The V and J genes are TRBV1 and TRBJ2-7; 9 bases line up with TRBD2. The CDR3 covers 16 residues. V dropped 3 bases and J dropped 0; count of bases not matched to a gene: 6. Germline V gene sequence: CDR1 NSQYPW, CDR2 LRSPGD (reference sequence). CDR3 DNA (partial): TGCACCTGCAGTGCCCCGGGACTGGGCAGCTCCTATGAACAGTAC. Protein sequence: CTCSAPGLGSSYEQY. The entire CDR3 protein is CTCSAPGLGSSYEQYF.

As regards this clone: Genes and germline are mouse. The read ends 1 residue early relative to the CDR3; the germline J gene fills the gap. V usage is TRBV12-2 and J usage is TRBJ1-1, with D maybe TRBD1 (5 bases). V lost 2 bases and J 3 bases, leaving 12 bases between the germline ends. The CDR3 runs to 14 residues. Germline V gene lookup returns CDR1 SGHLS and CDR2 HYDKME. The CDR3 bases that were read are TGTGCCAGCTCTCCGGGACTGGGGGACACAGAAGTCTTC. As protein: CASSPGLGDTEVF. The entire CDR3 reads CASSPGLGDTEVFF.